The clone carrying this T cell receptor (beta chain) has ten or more counts. Its antigen remains unknown. The record originates from a study of T cell responses to AZD1222 COVID-19 vaccine. Findings and limits, study-wide: Close to half of all spike-specific TCRs reportedly target regions of the variants that are unmutated. The CD4 TCRs associated with vaccination extended across spike and predominated at 160-218 and 743-854.

Germline lookup yields CDR1 MNHEY and CDR2 SVGEGT. V lost 3 bases and J lost 0, with 7 bases in between. This CDR3 region has 14 residues. Data came from immunoSEQ multiplex PCR; TCRdb stores just in-frame clones and leaves some out. Here the sample spans around 130,000 clones, about 86% being singletons. This TCR was sampled from an adult in good health. The V call is TRBV6-2 or TRBV6-3, the J call TRBJ2-3; D not resolved. This material consisted of peripheral blood, taken on day 0 of AZD1222 vaccination. The CDR3 coding sequence is TGTGCCAGCAGTTATGCGGAGAGCACAGATACGCAGTATTTT. Protein product: CASSYAESTDTQYF.